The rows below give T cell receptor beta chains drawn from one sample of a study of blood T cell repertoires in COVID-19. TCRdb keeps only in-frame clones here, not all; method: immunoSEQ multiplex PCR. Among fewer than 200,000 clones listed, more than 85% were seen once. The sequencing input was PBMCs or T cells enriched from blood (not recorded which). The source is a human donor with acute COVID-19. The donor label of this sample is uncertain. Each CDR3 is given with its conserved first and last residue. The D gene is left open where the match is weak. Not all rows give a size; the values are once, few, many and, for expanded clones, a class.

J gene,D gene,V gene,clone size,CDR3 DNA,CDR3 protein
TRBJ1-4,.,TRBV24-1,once,TGTGCCACCGGGGGGGACGTGGGAGGAACTGAAAAACTGTTTTTT,CATGGDVGGTEKLFF
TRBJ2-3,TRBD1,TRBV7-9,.,TGTGCCAGCAGCTTAGGAGGGGGCGGCACAGATACGCAGTATTTT,CASSLGGGGTDTQYF
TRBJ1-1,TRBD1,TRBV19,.,TGTGCCAGTAGTATGATCCCCAATATCCACCAGACAGGGGTGAGTGTCACTGAAGCTTTCTTT,CASSMIPNIHQTGVSVTEAFF
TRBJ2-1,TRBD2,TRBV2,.,TGTGCCAGCAGTGCGACTAGCGGCGGTTACAATGAGCAGTTCTTC,CASSATSGGYNEQFF
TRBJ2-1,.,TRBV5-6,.,TGTGCCAGCAGCGGCGGACTCCCCACAAGCCACAATGAGCAGTTCTTC,CASSGGLPTSHNEQFF
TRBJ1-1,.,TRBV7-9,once,TGTGCCAGCAGCTTAGGAATATCACAGGATAACACTGAAGCTTTCTTT,CASSLGISQDNTEAFF
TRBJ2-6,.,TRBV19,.,TGTGCCAGTAGTAGCGGAGCTGCTGGGGCCAACGTCCTGACTTTC,CASSSGAAGANVLTF
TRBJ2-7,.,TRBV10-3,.,TGTGCCATCAGTGTCGGCGGACCCGGGGGAACGAGCTCCTACGAGCAGTACTTC,CAISVGGPGGTSSYEQYF
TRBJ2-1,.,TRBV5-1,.,TGCGCCAGCAGCTTGGCCCTAACAGGGTCCTACAATGAGCAGTTCTTC,CASSLALTGSYNEQFF
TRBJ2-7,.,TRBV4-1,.,TGCGCCAGCAGCCCCGGGACACCGACCTACGAGCAGTACTTC,CASSPGTPTYEQYF
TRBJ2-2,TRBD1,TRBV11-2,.,TGTGCCAGCAGCTTAGATAGGACAGGAGGGGAGCTGTTTTTT,CASSLDRTGGELFF
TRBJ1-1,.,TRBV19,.,TGTGCCAGTAGTATATGGGAGGGCGGGAACACTGAAGCTTTCTTT,CASSIWEGGNTEAFF
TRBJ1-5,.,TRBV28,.,TGTGCCAGCAGGCAGAACAATCAGCCCCAGCATTTT,CASRQNNQPQHF
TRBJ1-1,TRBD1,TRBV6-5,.,TGTGCCAGCAGACAGGGGATGGAATTGTTGGCTTTCTTT,CASRQGMELLAFF
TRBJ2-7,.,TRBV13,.,TGTGCCAGCAGCATACAGGGTAGCCACGAGCAGTACTTC,CASSIQGSHEQYF
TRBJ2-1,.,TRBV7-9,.,TGTGCCAGCAACCCCCGGGGCTACAATGAGCAGTTCTTC,CASNPRGYNEQFF
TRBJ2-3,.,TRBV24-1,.,TGTGCCACCAGTGATACCGGGATCCTGGGGTCAGATACGCAGTATTTT,CATSDTGILGSDTQYF
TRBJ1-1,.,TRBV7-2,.,TGTGCCAGCTCCGCTTCCCAGGTTAGCACTGAAGCTTTCTTT,CASSASQVSTEAFF
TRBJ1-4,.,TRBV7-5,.,TGTGCCAGAAACCTTCCGGGGGGCGCAACTAATGAAAAACTGTTTTTT,CARNLPGGATNEKLFF
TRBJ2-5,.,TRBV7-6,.,TGTGCCAGCAGCCCGCAAGGCCCCTGGAGCATCGCGACCCAGTACTTC,CASSPQGPWSIATQYF
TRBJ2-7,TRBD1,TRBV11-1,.,TGTGCCAGCACCGACGTGGGACAGGGGGCCTACGAGCAGTACTTC,CASTDVGQGAYEQYF
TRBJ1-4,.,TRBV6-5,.,TGTGCCAGCAGTCAGGGTCGGGTTGAAAAACTGTTTTTT,CASSQGRVEKLFF
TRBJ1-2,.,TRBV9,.,TGTGCCAGCAGCACGCAGGGTGTTGGCTACACCTTC,CASSTQGVGYTF
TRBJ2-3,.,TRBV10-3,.,TGTGCCATCAGTCTCACCGGCGCCCGGAGCGGATACACAGATACGCAGTATTTT,CAISLTGARSGYTDTQYF
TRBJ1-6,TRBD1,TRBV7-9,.,TGTGCCAGCAGCTCCTTGAGGGACAGGGGGCGCCGGGGGTCACCCCTCCACTTT,CASSSLRDRGRRGSPLHF
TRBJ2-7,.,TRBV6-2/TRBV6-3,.,TGTGCCAGCAGTTACTCGTCGGGGGACCCCTACGAGCAGTACTTC,CASSYSSGDPYEQYF
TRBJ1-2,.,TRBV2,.,TGTGCCAGCAAATCACAGGGACCCTATGGCTACACCTTC,CASKSQGPYGYTF
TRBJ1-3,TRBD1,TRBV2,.,TGTGCCAGCAGTCCCGACAGGGCCACTGGAAACACCATATATTTT,CASSPDRATGNTIYF
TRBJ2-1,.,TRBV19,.,TGTGCCAGTAGTAAGCGGGACATTAACAATGAGCAGTTCTTC,CASSKRDINNEQFF
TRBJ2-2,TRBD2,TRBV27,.,TGTGCCAGCAGGCAGCGGGGGGGCCCCGGGGAGCTGTTTTTT,CASRQRGGPGELFF
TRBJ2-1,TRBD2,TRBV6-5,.,TGTGCCAGCAGTTTTCTCAGCGGGGGGGCGTACAATGAGCAGTTCTTC,CASSFLSGGAYNEQFF
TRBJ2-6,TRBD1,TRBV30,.,TGTGCCTCGGACAGGGCAGCTGGGGCCAACGTCCTGACTTTC,CASDRAAGANVLTF
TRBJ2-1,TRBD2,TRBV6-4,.,TGTGCCAGCAGCATTACGGGGGGGCCCAATGAGCAGTTCTTC,CASSITGGPNEQFF
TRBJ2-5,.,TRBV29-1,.,TGCAGCGTTGATAGGGGAATCCAAGAGACCCAGTACTTC,CSVDRGIQETQYF
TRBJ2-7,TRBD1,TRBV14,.,TGTGCCAGCAGCCAAAACAGGGGGCACGAGCAGTACTTC,CASSQNRGHEQYF
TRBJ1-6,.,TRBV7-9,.,TGTGCCAGCAGCTTCCCCAGGCTGCTGTCACCCCTCCACTTT,CASSFPRLLSPLHF
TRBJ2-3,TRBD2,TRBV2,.,TGTGCCAGCAGTCGAGCGGGGGGAGCGGTAGATACGCAGTATTTT,CASSRAGGAVDTQYF
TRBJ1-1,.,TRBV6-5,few,TGTGCCAGCAGTTACCCAGGAGGGGCGGCAGCTTTCTTT,CASSYPGGAAAFF
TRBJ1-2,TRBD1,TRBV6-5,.,TGTGCCAGCAGTTACTCTGAGACAGGGGAGGGCGGCTACACCTTC,CASSYSETGEGGYTF
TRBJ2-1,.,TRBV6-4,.,TGTGCCAGCAGTCGCGGGGAATGGAATGAGCAGTTCTTC,CASSRGEWNEQFF
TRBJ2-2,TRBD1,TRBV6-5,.,TGTGCCAGCAGTCTGGGGACAGTCGGGGCCGGGGAGCTGTTTTTT,CASSLGTVGAGELFF
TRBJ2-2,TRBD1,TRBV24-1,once,TGTGCCACCAGTGAAACCGACAGGGGACTCACCGGGGAGCTGTTTTTT,CATSETDRGLTGELFF
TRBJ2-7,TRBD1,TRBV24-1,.,TGTGCCACCAGTGACCGGGACAGGGGATACGAGCAGTACTTC,CATSDRDRGYEQYF
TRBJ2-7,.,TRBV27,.,TGTGCCAGCAGTCCCTACTCTTACAGGGTAGCCTACGAGCAGTACTTC,CASSPYSYRVAYEQYF
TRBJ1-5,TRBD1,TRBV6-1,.,TGTGCCAGCAGTGACCCCTGGACAGGGTATCAGCCCCAGCATTTT,CASSDPWTGYQPQHF
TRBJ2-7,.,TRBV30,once,TGTGCCTGGAGTGTACGGGGTTCCTACGAGCAGTACTTC,CAWSVRGSYEQYF
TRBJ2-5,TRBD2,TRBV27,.,TGTGCCAGCAGTACTAGCGGGGGGGCAGGGGAGACCCAGTACTTC,CASSTSGGAGETQYF
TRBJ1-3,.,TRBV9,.,TGTGCCAGCAGCGTAGAAGGGAGTGGAAACACCATATATTTT,CASSVEGSGNTIYF
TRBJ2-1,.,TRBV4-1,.,TGCGCCAGCAGCCAAGTGGTGGCAGGGAAGGGCAATGAGCAGTTCTTC,CASSQVVAGKGNEQFF
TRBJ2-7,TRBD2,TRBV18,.,TGTGCCAGCTCACCTATAGCGGGGGACTACGAGCAGTACTTC,CASSPIAGDYEQYF
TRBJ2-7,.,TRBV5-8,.,TGTGCCAGCAGCTTGGCCGTCGCGGGCCCCCCAGACGAGCAGTACTTC,CASSLAVAGPPDEQYF
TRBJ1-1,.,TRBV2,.,TGTGCCAGCAGGTCTCAGGGTTGGTGGAACACTGAAGCTTTCTTT,CASRSQGWWNTEAFF
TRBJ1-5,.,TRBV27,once,TGTGCCAGCAGTTTAGAAAGGGGGGGGCCCCAGCATTTT,CASSLERGGPQHF
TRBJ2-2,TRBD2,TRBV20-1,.,TGCAGTGCTAGTCTGGGGAGGGCGACCGGGGAGCTGTTTTTT,CSASLGRATGELFF
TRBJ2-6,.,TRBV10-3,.,TGTGCCATCAGTGAGTCGGGCTTTTCGAGAAGCTCTGGGGCCAACGTCCTGACTTTC,CAISESGFSRSSGANVLTF
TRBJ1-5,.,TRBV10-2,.,TGCGCCAGCAGTGACCAGGGTGGTAGCAATCAGCCCCAGCATTTT,CASSDQGGSNQPQHF
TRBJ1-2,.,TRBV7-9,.,TGTGCCAGCAGCGTCGGGACTAACTATGGCTACACCTTC,CASSVGTNYGYTF